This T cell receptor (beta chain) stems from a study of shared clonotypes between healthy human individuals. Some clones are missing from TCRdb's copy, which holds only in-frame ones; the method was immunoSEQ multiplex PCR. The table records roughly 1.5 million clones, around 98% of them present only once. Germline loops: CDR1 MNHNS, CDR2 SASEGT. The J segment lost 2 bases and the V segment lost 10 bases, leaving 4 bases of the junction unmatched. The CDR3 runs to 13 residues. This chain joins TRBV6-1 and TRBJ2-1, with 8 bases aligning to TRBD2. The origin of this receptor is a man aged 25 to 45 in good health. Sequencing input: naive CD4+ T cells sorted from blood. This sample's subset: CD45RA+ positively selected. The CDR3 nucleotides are TGTGCCATCACTAGCGGTCCCTACAATGAGCAGTTCTTC. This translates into CAITSGPYNEQFF.